These T cell receptor beta chains were read from a single sample in a study of radiation and T cells in renal cell carcinoma. The protocol was immunoSEQ multiplex PCR, while the TCRdb copy is restricted to in-frame clones and leaves out a portion. Of approximately 8,300 clones in the sample, about 59% were seen once. The sample consisted of tumor tissue, taken from a patient whose treatment included radiotherapy and nephrectomy. The receptors originated from a man between 60 and 70 years old with renal cell carcinoma. CDR3s include the opening cysteine and the closing phenylalanine or tryptophan. A D gene is named only where the DNA matches it firmly. Clone size is not always given. Where it is, it says once, few, many or a class for expanded clones.

clone size,D gene,J gene,V gene,CDR3 protein,CDR3 DNA
.,.,TRBJ1-3,TRBV5-1,CASHEGGSGNTIYF,TGCGCCAGCCACGAGGGGGGCTCTGGAAACACCATATATTTT
.,TRBD2,TRBJ2-6,TRBV5-1,CASSFSGTSGSGANVLTF,TGCGCCAGCAGCTTCTCCGGGACTAGCGGCTCTGGGGCCAACGTCCTGACTTTC
.,.,TRBJ1-1,TRBV5-1,CASKRASEAFF,TGCGCCAGCAAAAGGGCCTCTGAAGCTTTCTTT
few,.,TRBJ2-7,TRBV14,CASSPRPTEQYF,TGTGCCAGCAGCCCGCGTCCCACCGAGCAGTACTTC
.,.,TRBJ1-2,TRBV29-1,CSVEEYYGYTF,TGCAGCGTTGAAGAGTACTATGGCTACACCTTC
.,.,TRBJ1-2,TRBV4-3,CASSQDYGLKDGYTF,TGCGCCAGCAGCCAAGATTACGGGCTGAAAGATGGCTACACCTTC
.,.,TRBJ2-3,TRBV7-2,CASSFRDTQYF,TGTGCCAGCAGCTTCAGAGATACGCAGTATTTT
.,.,TRBJ2-1,TRBV7-2,CASSLARGLDEQFF,TGTGCCAGCAGCTTAGCGAGGGGTTTAGATGAGCAGTTCTTC
.,.,TRBJ2-7,TRBV19,CASSPHTPGTGVSYEQYF,TGTGCCAGTAGTCCCCATACTCCCGGGACTGGAGTCTCCTACGAGCAGTACTTC
few,.,TRBJ1-2,TRBV6-1,CASSEGELNWGYTF,TGTGCCAGCAGTGAAGGGGAACTGAACTGGGGCTACACCTTC
.,.,TRBJ2-7,TRBV10-1,CAPSYEQYF,TGCGCCCCCTCGTACGAGCAGTACTTC
few,.,TRBJ2-7,TRBV5-1,CASSLGSRTATYEQYF,TGCGCCAGCAGCTTGGGAAGCAGGACAGCCACCTACGAGCAGTACTTC
.,.,TRBJ1-2,TRBV18,CASSPEGGGYTF,TGTGCCAGCTCACCGGAAGGGGGAGGCTACACCTTC
.,.,TRBJ2-1,TRBV28,CASSWYNEQFF,TGTGCCAGCAGTTGGTACAATGAGCAGTTCTTC
.,.,TRBJ2-2,TRBV19,CASSIGGTGELFF,TGTGCCAGTAGTATAGGAGGGACCGGGGAGCTGTTTTTT
medium-sized,.,TRBJ1-2,TRBV25-1,CASSDDRGYYGYTF,TGTGCCAGCAGTGATGATAGGGGCTACTATGGCTACACCTTC
.,.,TRBJ1-2,TRBV27,CASSSGRGTPYGYTF,TGTGCCAGCAGTTCGGGACGGGGGACGCCCTATGGCTACACCTTC
.,.,TRBJ2-7,TRBV30,CAWNSLGGEQYF,TGTGCCTGGAATTCGCTAGGGGGCGAGCAGTACTTC
once,.,TRBJ1-1,TRBV25-1,CASSEFGNLNTEAFF,TGTGCCAGCAGTGAATTTGGGAACCTGAACACTGAAGCTTTCTTT
.,.,TRBJ2-1,TRBV27,CASSPRGGIVDRGYYNEQFF,TGTGCCAGCAGCCCCCGCGGCGGGATAGTCGATAGGGGGTACTACAATGAGCAGTTCTTC
.,.,TRBJ2-2,TRBV6-1,CASRIADTGELFF,TGTGCCAGCAGAATAGCGGACACCGGGGAGCTGTTTTTT
.,.,TRBJ1-1,TRBV4-2,CASSQEVGGLNTEAFF,TGTGCCAGCAGCCAAGAAGTGGGGGGCTTGAACACTGAAGCTTTCTTT
.,.,TRBJ2-7,TRBV7-9,CASSLTGAQEQYF,TGTGCCAGCAGCTTAACGGGGGCACAGGAGCAGTACTTC
.,.,TRBJ1-5,TRBV11-2,CASSFTRAINQPQHF,TGTGCCAGCAGCTTCACGAGAGCTATCAATCAGCCCCAGCATTTT
.,.,TRBJ2-7,TRBV6-5,CASTGTDSYEQYF,TGTGCCAGCACCGGGACGGACTCCTACGAGCAGTACTTC
.,TRBD1,TRBJ1-1,TRBV18,CASSPGQGTAEAFF,TGTGCCAGCTCACCCGGACAGGGAACCGCTGAAGCTTTCTTT
.,.,TRBJ1-1,TRBV29-1,CSATANTEAFF,TGCAGCGCGACGGCGAACACTGAAGCTTTCTTT
once,.,TRBJ2-7,TRBV2,CASSRARGQPNEQYF,TGTGCCAGCAGCCGGGCCCGAGGACAACCTAACGAGCAGTACTTC
.,.,TRBJ2-7,TRBV23-1,CASSQSPGEWATYEQYF,TGCGCCAGCAGTCAATCTCCGGGGGAGTGGGCCACCTACGAGCAGTACTTC
.,TRBD2,TRBJ2-7,TRBV6-4,CASSLAGGLFYEQYF,TGTGCCAGCAGTTTAGCGGGAGGGCTATTCTACGAGCAGTACTTC
few,.,TRBJ2-7,TRBV23-1,CASSQVGSYEQYF,TGCGCCAGCAGCCAAGTCGGCTCCTACGAGCAGTACTTC
.,TRBD1,TRBJ2-7,TRBV5-4,CASSPMTGSHEQYF,TGTGCCAGCAGCCCCATGACAGGGAGTCACGAGCAGTACTTC
.,TRBD1,TRBJ1-5,TRBV28,CASSYNSGTGNQPQHF,TGTGCCAGCAGTTATAATTCCGGGACAGGGAACCAGCCCCAGCATTTT
.,.,TRBJ2-7,TRBV29-1,CSVTGTYEQYF,TGCAGCGTTACAGGGACCTACGAGCAGTACTTC
once,.,TRBJ2-7,TRBV28,CASVGGAYEQYF,TGTGCCAGTGTAGGGGGAGCCTACGAGCAGTACTTC
.,.,TRBJ2-3,TRBV5-1,CASSLVARVSSTDTQYF,TGCGCCAGCAGCTTGGTAGCGAGGGTTTCGAGCACAGATACGCAGTATTTT
.,.,TRBJ2-2,TRBV5-1,CASSLGANTGELFF,TGCGCCAGCAGCTTGGGGGCGAACACCGGGGAGCTGTTTTTT
.,.,TRBJ2-5,TRBV27,CASSTSSVGRETQYF,TGTGCCAGCAGTACGTCTTCGGTGGGGCGAGAGACCCAGTACTTC
.,TRBD2,TRBJ2-1,TRBV5-1,CASSLAPGLANEQFF,TGCGCCAGCAGCTTGGCTCCGGGACTAGCCAATGAGCAGTTCTTC
.,.,TRBJ1-2,TRBV28,CASSLTGAPGYTF,TGTGCCAGCAGTTTAACTGGGGCGCCAGGCTACACCTTC
once,.,TRBJ2-1,TRBV2,CASSEEARSYNEQFF,TGTGCCAGCAGTGAAGAAGCGCGGTCCTACAATGAGCAGTTCTTC
few,.,TRBJ2-7,TRBV27,CASTLPRSPYEQYF,TGTGCCAGCACCCTCCCGAGAAGCCCCTACGAGCAGTACTTC
.,.,TRBJ2-7,TRBV27,CASSLAPRAYEQYF,TGTGCCAGCAGTCTAGCCCCAAGGGCCTACGAGCAGTACTTC
.,.,TRBJ1-6,TRBV9,CASSRSGEPYSPLHF,TGTGCCAGCAGCCGATCCGGGGAGCCCTATTCACCCCTCCACTTT
few,.,TRBJ1-2,TRBV30,CAWRTPNRVGGYTF,TGTGCCTGGAGGACCCCTAACAGGGTCGGTGGCTACACCTTC
.,.,TRBJ2-6,TRBV7-9,CASSRMGDGMNSGANVLTF,TGTGCCAGCAGCCGAATGGGGGACGGGATGAACTCTGGGGCCAACGTCCTGACTTTC
.,.,TRBJ1-1,TRBV19,CASIGVNTEAFF,TGTGCCAGTATAGGCGTGAACACTGAAGCTTTCTTT
.,.,TRBJ2-6,TRBV15,CATSRQSLPSGANVLTF,TGTGCCACCAGCAGACAATCGTTGCCGTCTGGGGCCAACGTCCTGACTTTC
.,.,TRBJ2-7,TRBV14,CASSQNRFLYEQYF,TGTGCCAGCAGCCAAAATCGGTTCCTTTACGAGCAGTACTTC
few,.,TRBJ1-4,TRBV6-1,CASSTGRLSIKLFF,TGTGCCAGCAGTACAGGACGACTTAGCATAAAACTGTTTTTT
.,.,TRBJ2-7,TRBV5-4,CASSLGPILQPYEQYF,TGTGCCAGCAGCTTGGGGCCCATTTTGCAACCATACGAGCAGTACTTC
.,.,TRBJ1-4,TRBV11-2,CASSFGDFATNEKLFF,TGTGCCAGCAGCTTTGGGGATTTTGCAACTAATGAAAAACTGTTTTTT